Reported below is one T cell receptor beta chain. The junction does not match germline at one end; this may be a read error. This specimen includes other DNA sequences encoding the same CDR3. These data belong to a study of brain metastases from non-small cell lung cancer. Only in-frame clones appear in the TCRdb table, and some are missing; sequencing was by immunoSEQ multiplex PCR. This table has about 2,000 clones, about 83% appearing once. The CDR3 contains 16 residues. Germline CDR1 and CDR2: SNHLY and FYNNEI. The gene calls are TRBV2 and TRBJ2-7; D is possibly TRBD1 (6 bases). This receptor was obtained from a donor older than 35 with non-small cell lung cancer. Material for sequencing was tumor-adjacent normal tissue. CDR3 nucleotide sequence: TGTGCTAGCAGACCCTGGGGGCGGCAAAGCTCCTACGAGCAGTACTTC. Translation gives CASRPWGRQSSYEQYF.